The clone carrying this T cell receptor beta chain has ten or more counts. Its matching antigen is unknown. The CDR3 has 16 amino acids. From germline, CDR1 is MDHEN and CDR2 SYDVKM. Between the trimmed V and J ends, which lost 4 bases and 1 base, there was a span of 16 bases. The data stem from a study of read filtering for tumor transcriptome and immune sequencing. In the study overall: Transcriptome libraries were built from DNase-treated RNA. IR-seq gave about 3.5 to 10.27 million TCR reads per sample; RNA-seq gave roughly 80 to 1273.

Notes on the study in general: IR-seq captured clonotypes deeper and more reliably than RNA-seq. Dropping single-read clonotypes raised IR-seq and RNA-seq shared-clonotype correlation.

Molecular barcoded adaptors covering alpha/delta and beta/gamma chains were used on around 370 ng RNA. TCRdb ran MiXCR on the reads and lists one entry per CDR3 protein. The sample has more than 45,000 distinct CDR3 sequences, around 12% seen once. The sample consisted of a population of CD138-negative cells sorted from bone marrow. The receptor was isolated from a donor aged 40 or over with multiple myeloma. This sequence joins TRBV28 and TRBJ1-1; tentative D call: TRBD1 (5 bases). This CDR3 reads CASSSYPGQGNTEAFF. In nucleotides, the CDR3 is TGTGCCAGCAGTTCCTACCCGGGGCAGGGGAACACTGAAGCTTTCTTT.